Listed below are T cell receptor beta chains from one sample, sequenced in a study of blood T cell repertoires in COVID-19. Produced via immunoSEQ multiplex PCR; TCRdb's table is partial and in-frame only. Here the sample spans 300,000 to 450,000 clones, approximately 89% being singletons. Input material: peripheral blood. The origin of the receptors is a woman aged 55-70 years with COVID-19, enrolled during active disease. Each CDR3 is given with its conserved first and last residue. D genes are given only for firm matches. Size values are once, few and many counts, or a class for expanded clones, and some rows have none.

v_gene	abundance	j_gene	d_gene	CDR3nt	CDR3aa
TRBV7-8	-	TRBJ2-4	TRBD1	TGTGCCAGCAGCCCCGGACAGGGATTGGCCAAAAACATTCAGTACTTC	CASSPGQGLAKNIQYF
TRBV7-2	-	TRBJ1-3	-	TGTGCCAGCAGCTTAGGCCCTCTAAGCTCTGGAAACACCATATATTTT	CASSLGPLSSGNTIYF
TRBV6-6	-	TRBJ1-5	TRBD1	TGTGCCAGCAGTCTCCTCGCAGGGGGCGCCTACTTAGGGCCCCAGCATTTT	CASSLLAGGAYLGPQHF
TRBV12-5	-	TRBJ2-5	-	TGTGCTAGTGGCAGTGTGGAGACCCAGTACTTC	CASGSVETQYF
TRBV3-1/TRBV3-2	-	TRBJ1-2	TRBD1	TGTGCCAGCAGCCCTCCCAGACAGGGGGCCGGCTTTTGGTTGTGGGCTTATGGCTACACCTTC	CASSPPRQGAGFWLWAYGYTF
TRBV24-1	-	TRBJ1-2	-	TGTGCCACCAGTGAATGGGGGGGTGGCTACACCTTC	CATSEWGGGYTF
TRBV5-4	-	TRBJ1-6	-	TGTGCCAGCAGCTTGGAAGTCCGGCGAGGCTCCTATAATTCACCCCTCCACTTT	CASSLEVRRGSYNSPLHF
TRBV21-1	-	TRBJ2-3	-	TGTGCCAGCAGCCCATGCAAGCGCGGGGGGACTATTCCAGATACGCAGTATTTT	CASSPCKRGGTIPDTQYF
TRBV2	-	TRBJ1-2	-	TGTGCCAGCTCCCCCGAGGCAGTAGCTAACTATGGCTACACCTTC	CASSPEAVANYGYTF
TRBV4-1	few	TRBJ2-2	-	TGCGCCAGCAGCCATGGCCTTTTACGGAGGGATCCGAACACCGGGGAGCTGTTTTTT	CASSHGLLRRDPNTGELFF
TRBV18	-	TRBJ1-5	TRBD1	TGTGCCAGCTCACGACAGGGAGGACACCAGCCCCAGCATTTT	CASSRQGGHQPQHF
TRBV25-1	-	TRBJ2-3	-	TGTGCCAGCACCTGGGACTCCACAGATACGCAGTATTTT	CASTWDSTDTQYF
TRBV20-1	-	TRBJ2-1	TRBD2	TGCAGTGCTAGTGGGGTTCTAGCGGGGGCGAACAATGAGCAGTTCTTC	CSASGVLAGANNEQFF
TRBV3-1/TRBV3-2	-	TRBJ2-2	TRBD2	TGTGCCAGCAGCCTGAGGACTAGCGGGGGGCCAGACACCGGGGAGCTGTTTTTT	CASSLRTSGGPDTGELFF
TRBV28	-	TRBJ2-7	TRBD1	TGTGCCAGCACCCTGGTGACCGGGACAGGGGAAAACGAGCAGTACTTC	CASTLVTGTGENEQYF
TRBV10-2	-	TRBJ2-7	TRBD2	TGCGCCAGCAGCCCGGTTTTTAGGGAGGGCTACGAGCAGTACTTC	CASSPVFREGYEQYF
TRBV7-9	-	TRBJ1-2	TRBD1	TGTGCCAGCAGCACCCGACAGGGCTCTGACTATGGCTACACCTTC	CASSTRQGSDYGYTF
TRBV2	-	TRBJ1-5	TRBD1	TGTGCCAGCAGTCCGGGACAGGGGGCTTCAAATCAGCCCCAGCATTTT	CASSPGQGASNQPQHF
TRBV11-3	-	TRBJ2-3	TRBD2	TGTGCCAGCAGCGCGGGGGTAGATACGCAGTATTTT	CASSAGVDTQYF
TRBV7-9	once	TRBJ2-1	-	TGTGCCAGCAGCCAGCCCTCTGACAGCTTTACCTACAATGAGCAGTTCTTC	CASSQPSDSFTYNEQFF
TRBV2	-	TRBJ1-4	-	TGTGCCAGCACCCCACTGGTACAGGGAAATGAAAAACTGTTTTTT	CASTPLVQGNEKLFF
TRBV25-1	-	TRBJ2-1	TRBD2	TGTGCCAGCAGTGCAATTCAGCTAGCGGGGGGACCCAATGAGCAGTTCTTC	CASSAIQLAGGPNEQFF
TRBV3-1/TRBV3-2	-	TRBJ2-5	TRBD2	TGTGCCAGCAGCTCGGTGGGCGGGGGGGAAGAGACCCAGTACTTC	CASSSVGGGEETQYF
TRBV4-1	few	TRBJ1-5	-	TGCGCCAGCAGCCATGTGGAGACAGTACCCCAGCCCCAGCATTTT	CASSHVETVPQPQHF
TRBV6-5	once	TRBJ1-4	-	TGTGCCAGCAGAGCCCGAAACCGAGAGGGAGAAAAACTGTTTTTT	CASRARNREGEKLFF
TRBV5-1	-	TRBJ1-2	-	TGCGCCAGCAGTCCGGGGAACTATGGCTACACCTTC	CASSPGNYGYTF
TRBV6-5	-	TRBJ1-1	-	TGTGCCAGCGGCCCCAGGGCCACTGAAGCTTTCTTT	CASGPRATEAFF
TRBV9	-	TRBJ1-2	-	TGTGCCAGCAGCAAACAGACAGGACCATATGGCTACACCTTC	CASSKQTGPYGYTF
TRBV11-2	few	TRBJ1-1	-	TGTGCCAGCGGCGGGGGCCTTAACACTGAAGCTTTCTTT	CASGGGLNTEAFF
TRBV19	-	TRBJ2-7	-	TGTGCCAGTACTTCAGGGAGGTCCTACGAGCAGTACTTC	CASTSGRSYEQYF
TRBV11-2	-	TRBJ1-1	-	TGTGCCAGCAGCTTACCCCGCAGGGTACAGTGGGCTTTCTTT	CASSLPRRVQWAFF
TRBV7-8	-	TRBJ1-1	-	TGTGCCAGCAGGGTAGGGGCTCGGGCTATGAACACTGAAGCTTTCTTT	CASRVGARAMNTEAFF
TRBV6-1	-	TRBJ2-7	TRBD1	TGTGCCAGCAGTGAAGCGACAGGGGGTTTTCAGCAACAGTACTTC	CASSEATGGFQQQYF
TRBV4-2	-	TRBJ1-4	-	TGTGCCAGCAGCCAAGAAACGGTACAGATCAATGAAAAACTGTTTTTT	CASSQETVQINEKLFF
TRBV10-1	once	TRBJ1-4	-	TGCGCCAGCAGTGATGGGGGGATTCATGAAAAACTGTTTTTT	CASSDGGIHEKLFF